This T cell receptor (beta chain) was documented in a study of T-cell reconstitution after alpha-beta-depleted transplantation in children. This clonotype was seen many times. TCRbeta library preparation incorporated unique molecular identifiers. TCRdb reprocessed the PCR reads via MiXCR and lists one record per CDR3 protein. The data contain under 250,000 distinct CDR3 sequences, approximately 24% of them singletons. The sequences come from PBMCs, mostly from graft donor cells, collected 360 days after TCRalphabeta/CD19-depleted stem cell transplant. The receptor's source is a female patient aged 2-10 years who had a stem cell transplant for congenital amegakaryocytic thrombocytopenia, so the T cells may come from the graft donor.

CDR3 nucleotide sequence: TGTGCCAGCAGCCAAGATCGAATCTACGAGCAGTACTTC. It codes for CASSQDRIYEQYF. The chain is built from TRBV4-2 and TRBJ2-7, with unresolved D. The CDR3 has 13 amino acids. Germline-derived CDR1 and CDR2 are LGHNA and YNFKEQ. V lost 0 bases, J lost 3 bases, and 6 bases lay in between.